One T cell receptor beta chain is described in this entry. Its antigen is still unknown. The data are from a study of cytomegalovirus exposure and HLA in healthy donors. Study outcomes and limitations: DRB1 had the most TCR associations and HLA-C the fewest, a later analysis found, with rates varying by HLA locus.

The study ran its PCR with 60 Vbeta and 13 Jbeta primers. Profiling relied on immunoSEQ multiplex PCR, and the TCRdb table lists in-frame clones only, not all of them. The listing contains approximately 110,000 clones. The receptor was derived from a man aged 18-30 years in good health and CMV-seronegative. The sample comprised PBMCs.

In DNA form, the CDR3 reads TGTGCCAGTAGCTCCGTCTCGAGTATCAATCAGCCCCAGCATTTT. Translating it yields CASSSVSSINQPQHF. V is TRBV19 and J is TRBJ1-5; D gene unclear. Germline V CDR1 and CDR2: LNHDA, SQIVND (reference sequence). V was shortened by 6 bases and J by 3 bases, with 15 bases between the two germline ends. The length of the CDR3 is 15 residues. The variable domain in full, completed from reference TRBV19 and TRBJ1-5, reads DGGITQSPKYLFRKEGQNVTLSCEQNLNHDAMYWYRQDPGQGLRLIYYSQIVNDFQKGDIAEGYSVSREKKESFPLTVTSAQKNPTAFYLCASSSVSSINQPQHFGDGTRLSIL.